These 29 T cell receptor beta chains were sequenced from one sample in a study of spatial heterogeneity in lung cancer. The time point was: blood at routine non-recurrence follow-up after resection. Extraction of whole RNA from tumor, nontumor lung or frozen PBMC preceded unsorted sequencing. TCRdb re-called the 5' RACE reads through MiXCR, storing one row per CDR3 protein. The data contain 95,000 to 130,000 distinct CDR3 sequences, 10% to 15% of them singletons. Sequencing was performed on PBMCs, taken at follow-up. Receptors originate from a male donor with early-stage non-small cell lung cancer.

This clonotype was observed many times. CDR3 loop: CSATPGGTEAFF. The CDR3 bases are TGCAGTGCTACCCCAGGGGGCACTGAAGCTTTCTTT. V and J are TRBV20-1 and TRBJ1-1; 7 positions match TRBD1. This CDR3 spans 12 amino acids. Germline V gives CDR1 DFQATT, CDR2 SNEGSKA (reference sequence). Trimming removed 4 bases from V and 4 bases from J; junction bases left unmatched: 3.

The V and J genes are TRBV3-1 and TRBJ1-3; 8 bases are shared with TRBD1. Germline lookup yields CDR1 LGHDT and CDR2 YNNKEL (reference sequence). This CDR3 comprises 15 residues. J gave up 2 bases and V 4 bases, and 4 bases lay outside the gene matches. CDR3 nucleotide sequence: TGTGCCAGCAGCCTCACAGGGGGAACTGGAAACACCATATATTTT. It specifies CASSLTGGTGNTIYF.

This clonotype was recorded many times. This chain joins TRBV12-3 or TRBV12-4 and TRBJ2-1, with TRBD1 as a possible D gene (6 bases). The length of the CDR3 is 14 residues. Trimming cost V 4 bases and J 8 bases, with 15 bases left between them. The DNA of the CDR3 is TGTGCCAGCAGTTACAGGGACGGATATGATGAGCAGTTCTTC. Protein: CASSYRDGYDEQFF.

The chain has TRBV15 and TRBJ1-5; D call uncertain. Germline V CDR1 and CDR2: LNHNV, YYDKDF (reference sequence). The length of the CDR3 is 14 residues. Trimming left V 4 bases short and J 0 bases short, with 7 bases between. For the CDR3, the DNA is TGTGCCACCAGCATCCCACTTAGCAATCAGCCCCAGCATTTT. Translation: CATSIPLSNQPQHF.

The chain carries TRBV27 and TRBJ2-1; possibly TRBD2 for D (6 bases). V shed 4 bases and J shed 1 base, with 17 bases lying between them. Germline V CDR1 and CDR2: MNHEY, SMNVEV (reference sequence). This CDR3 comprises 17 residues. DNA for the CDR3: TGTGCCAGCAGTTCCTCCTGGGGAGGTGGTTCCTACAATGAGCAGTTCTTC. Translating it yields CASSSSWGGGSYNEQFF.

This clonotype has only a few counts. V is TRBV5-1 and J is TRBJ1-2; D is perhaps TRBD1 (6 bases). Trimming removed 6 bases at V and 4 bases at J, with 19 bases between. This CDR3 has 15 residues. Germline CDR1 SGHRS, CDR2 YFSETQ. CDR3 sequence: CASTQNPAGAYGYTF. The CDR3 region has the DNA TGCGCCAGCACCCAAAATCCGGCAGGGGCCTATGGCTACACCTTC.

This clonotype was seen only a few times. The chain recombines TRBV3-1 with TRBJ1-1, with unresolved D. Trimming removed 1 base from V and 1 base from J, with 10 bases in between. The length of the CDR3 is 15 residues. CDR1 and CDR2 (germline): LGHDT, YNNKEL (reference sequence). CDR3: CASSQGSGANTEAFF. In DNA form, the CDR3 reads TGTGCCAGCAGCCAAGGGTCAGGCGCGAACACTGAAGCTTTCTTT.

This clonotype was seen a few times. V usage is TRBV28 and J usage is TRBJ2-2; D possibly corresponds to TRBD1 (6 bases). CDR1 and CDR2 (germline): MDHEN, SYDVKM. The V end lost 2 bases, the J end lost 6 bases, and 13 bases lay between the germline ends. The CDR3 sequence is 15 residues long. CDR3 DNA sequence: TGTGCCAGCAGTTTACCGGGACAAGGACCCGGGGAGCTGTTTTTT. Amino acid sequence: CASSLPGQGPGELFF.

On this clonotype itself: Just one base apart from a much larger clone, this may be a read error. The rearrangement links TRBV5-1 to TRBJ1-5; D remains unclear. V shed 4 bases and J shed 6 bases, with 11 bases lying between them. This CDR3 comprises 13 residues. In germline, CDR1 is SGHRS, CDR2 YFSETQ. CDR3 bases: TGCGCCAGCAGCGCTGAGACTATTCAGCCCCAGCATTTT. Protein product: CASSAETIQPQHF.

This clonotype showed up many times. The V gene is TRBV29-1, the J gene TRBJ1-1; TRBD1 agrees at 7 bases. Trimming cost V 7 bases and J 3 bases; bases outside gene matches: 5. The germline CDR1 and CDR2 sequences are SQVTM and ANQGSEA. CDR3 size: 12 residues. The CDR3: CSAGTADTEAFF. The CDR3 DNA sequence: TGCAGCGCAGGGACAGCGGACACTGAAGCTTTCTTT.

V gene TRBV6-6 combines with J gene TRBJ1-5; a weak D match, TRBD1 (6 bases). The CDR3 totals 16 residues. V lost 6 bases, J lost 0 bases, and 15 bases lay in between. Germline-derived CDR1 and CDR2 are MNHNY and SVGAGI (reference sequence). The CDR3 coding sequence is TGTGCCAGCAGCCTCGGACAGATTGATAGCAATCAGCCCCAGCATTTT. Amino acid sequence: CASSLGQIDSNQPQHF.

This clonotype has only a few counts. The chain carries TRBV4-2 and TRBJ2-2, with 8 bases fitting TRBD1. Trimming took 5 bases from V and 3 from J; bases not matched to a gene: 2. CDR1 and CDR2 (germline): LGHNA, YNFKEQ. The CDR3 contains 14 residues. DNA of the CDR3: TGTGCCAGCAGCAAGGACAGGGACACCGGGGAGCTGTTTTTT. It yields the protein CASSKDRDTGELFF.

The V call is TRBV4-3, the J call TRBJ2-3; 10 nucleotides line up with TRBD2. V lost 0 bases to trimming and J lost 8 bases; unmatched junction nucleotides: 8. CDR1 LGHNA and CDR2 YSLEER come from the germline V gene. The CDR3 length is 16 residues. CDR3 sequence reads: CASSQERASGGSTQYF. The CDR3, as DNA: TGCGCCAGCAGCCAAGAACGCGCTAGCGGGGGTTCTACGCAGTATTTT.

The rearrangement links TRBV7-2 to TRBJ1-5; tentatively, D is TRBD1 (6 bases). Germline-derived CDR1 and CDR2 are SGHTA and FQGNSA. V was trimmed by 6 bases and J by 1 base, leaving 13 bases between them. The CDR3 loop spans 15 amino acids. The CDR3 region has the DNA TGTGCCAGCAGGTCATCGCAGGGGAGCAATCAGCCCCAGCATTTT. Its protein is CASRSSQGSNQPQHF.

A remark on this clonotype: Compared with germline, one end of the junction differs, possibly owing to a read error. The chain recombines TRBV5-6 with TRBJ1-5; no firm D call. The CDR3 length is 13 residues. CDR1 and CDR2 from the germline V gene are SGHDT and YYEEEE. CDR3 sequence (DNA): TGTGCCTGCAGCTTGAGGAGGGAACAGCCCCAGCATTTT. Encoded protein: CACSLRREQPQHF.

V gene TRBV5-6 combines with J gene TRBJ2-7; D could derive from TRBD1 or TRBD2 (5 bases each). Deletions cut 4 bases from V and 3 bases from J, with 11 bases between. The CDR3 is 13 amino acids. The germline CDR1 and CDR2 sequences are SGHDT and YYEEEE. This CDR3 reads CASSLGEFYEQYF. The CDR3 DNA reads TGTGCCAGCAGCCTGGGGGAATTCTACGAGCAGTACTTC.

In its sample, this clonotype was seen a few times. CDR3 sequence: CASSLPGERGIVDTQYF. The CDR3 DNA follows: TGTGCCAGCAGCCTCCCCGGGGAGCGGGGGATCGTGGATACGCAGTATTTT. This sequence joins TRBV5-6 and TRBJ2-3; 8 positions match TRBD2. Germline CDR1 SGHDT, CDR2 YYEEEE. With V trimmed by 4 bases and J by 6 bases, 16 bases remained unmatched. The CDR3 runs to 17 residues.

The chain uses TRBV5-1 and TRBJ1-1; no definite D call. V lost 0 bases, J lost 5 bases, and 14 bases lay in between. The CDR3 runs 15 residues. Germline lookup yields CDR1 SGHRS and CDR2 YFSETQ. In DNA, the CDR3 is TGCGCCAGCAGCTTGGTCCCGGGATCAATGACTGAAGCTTTCTTT. It codes for CASSLVPGSMTEAFF.

This sequence joins TRBV28 and TRBJ2-3; 7 bases match TRBD2. CDR1 and CDR2 from the germline V gene are MDHEN and SYDVKM. Trimming removed 6 bases from V and 0 bases from J; junction bases left unmatched: 6. The CDR3 has 15 residues. Here the CDR3 DNA reads TGTGCCAGCAGCGGCGGGGGTATAAGCACAGATACGCAGTATTTT. Translating gives CASSGGGISTDTQYF.

The chain links TRBV6-2 or TRBV6-3 to TRBJ2-1; possibly TRBD1 or TRBD2 for D (5 bases each). The CDR3 is 17 residues long. CDR1 is MNHEY, CDR2 SVGEGT, per germline. Deletions cut 6 bases from V and 1 base from J, with 19 bases between. Here the CDR3 reads CASRRGSAGRSYNEQFF. CDR3 nucleotide sequence: TGTGCCAGCAGGAGAGGTTCGGCAGGGAGATCCTACAATGAGCAGTTCTTC.

This clonotype occurred many times. V is TRBV24-1 and J is TRBJ2-3, with 8 bases that match TRBD2. The CDR3 loop spans 14 amino acids. V gave up 9 bases and J gave up 3 bases; unmatched junction bases: 7. Germline V gene data show CDR1 as KGHDR and CDR2 as SFDVKD. CDR3 loop: CATSLAGNTDTQYF. The CDR3 DNA reads as TGTGCCACCTCGTTAGCGGGGAATACAGATACGCAGTATTTT.

The sample holds a few counts of this clonotype. The rearrangement joins TRBV18 to TRBJ1-4; D remains ambiguous. The CDR3 is 14 amino acids. In germline, CDR1 is KGHSH, CDR2 LQKENI. V lost 6 bases to trimming and J lost 7 bases, with 15 bases between them. The CDR3 loop is CASSQERDSEKLFF. As DNA, the CDR3 is TGTGCCAGCTCTCAAGAAAGGGATAGTGAAAAACTGTTTTTT.

This clonotype was observed a handful of times. The genes are TRBV7-9 and TRBJ2-7; 8 bases fit TRBD1. With 1 base clipped from V and 1 base from J, the junction kept 12 bases outside the gene matches. CDR3 length equals 18 residues. The V gene's germline CDR1 is SEHNR and CDR2 FQNEAQ (reference sequence). In nucleotides, the CDR3 is TGTGCCAGCAGCTTAGAAGAGGGCAGGGGGCCACCATCCTACGAGCAGTACTTC. Protein product: CASSLEEGRGPPSYEQYF.

This clonotype has only a few counts. This chain joins TRBV12-3 or TRBV12-4 and TRBJ2-1, with D possibly TRBD2 on 5 matching bases. Deletions cut 1 base from V and 4 bases from J, with 8 bases between. The CDR3 totals 14 residues. Here the CDR3 reads CASSLGLPYNEQFF. CDR3 nucleotide sequence: TGTGCCAGCAGTTTAGGACTACCATACAATGAGCAGTTCTTC.

The gene calls are TRBV20-1 and TRBJ2-1, with D uncertain. The CDR3 sequence is 16 residues long. V shed 2 bases and J shed 0 bases, with 14 bases lying between them. CDR1 and CDR2 (germline): DFQATT, SNEGSKA (reference sequence). CDR3 region: CSARPAALSSYNEQFF. Written as DNA, the CDR3 is TGCAGTGCTAGACCGGCGGCTCTGAGCTCCTACAATGAGCAGTTCTTC.

This sequence joins TRBV12-3 or TRBV12-4 and TRBJ2-1, with a weak D call TRBD2 (5 bases). The CDR3 length is 13 residues. Deletions cut 2 bases from V and 6 bases from J, with 8 bases between. The CDR3 loop is CASSLRGVNEQFF. The CDR3 coding sequence is TGTGCCAGCAGTTTACGGGGAGTCAATGAGCAGTTCTTC.

This clonotype occurred a few times. This rearrangement joins TRBV18 to TRBJ1-4, with TRBD1 as a possible D gene (5 bases). CDR1 and CDR2 from the germline V gene are KGHSH and LQKENI. This CDR3 has 16 amino acids. The V gene lost 3 bases and the J gene lost 0 bases, with 11 bases spanning the gap. CDR3 nucleotide sequence: TGTGCCAGCTCACCGGACACCGGCGCAACTAATGAAAAACTGTTTTTT. Its protein product is CASSPDTGATNEKLFF.

The chain carries TRBV27 and TRBJ2-7; no definite D call. The ends were cut back, 5 bases at V and 2 bases at J, with 10 bases in the middle. This CDR3 has 13 amino acids. In germline, CDR1 is MNHEY, CDR2 SMNVEV (reference sequence). This CDR3 reads CASSPLRTYEQYF. As DNA, the CDR3 is TGTGCCAGCAGTCCCCTTCGGACCTACGAGCAGTACTTC.

The chain uses TRBV9 and TRBJ2-7, with a weak D call TRBD2 (5 bases). Germline V lookup: CDR1 SGDLS, CDR2 YYNGEE. V was cut by 0 bases and J by 2 bases, with 12 bases left in between. The CDR3 contains 15 residues. CDR3 nucleotides: TGTGCCAGCAGCGTAGTACCCCTAGCCACCTACGAGCAGTACTTC. This codes for CASSVVPLATYEQYF.